Shown below are 20 T cell receptor beta chains from a single sample sequenced in a study of blood T cells in healthy people across ages. For the second PCR, which ran for roughly 7 to 11 cycles, a sample-barcoded 5' primer and a J-beta primer mix were used. One entry per CDR3 protein results from TCRdb running MiXCR on the 5' RACE reads. Among about a million distinct CDR3 sequences listed, roughly 43% were seen once. Sequenced input: blood. All receptors come from a man younger than 40 in good health.

The chain combines TRBV9 with TRBJ2-1, with TRBD1 as a possible D gene (6 bases). V was shortened by 0 bases and J by 1 base, with 20 bases between the two germline ends. Germline V gene data show CDR1 as SGDLS and CDR2 as YYNGEE. The CDR3 sequence is 19 residues long. The CDR3 DNA follows: TGTGCCAGCAGCGTAGATCCCGTAGCAGGGGAACTATCCTACAATGAGCAGTTCTTC. Its translation is CASSVDPVAGELSYNEQFF.

The V gene is TRBV11-2, the J gene TRBJ1-2; D possibly corresponds to TRBD1 (5 bases). The CDR3 extends over 15 amino acids. The V gene lost 4 bases and the J gene lost 9 bases, with 21 bases spanning the gap. Germline CDR1 and CDR2: SGHAT and FQNNGV. CDR3 region: CASSSEAGPPESYTF. Written as DNA, the CDR3 is TGTGCCAGCAGCTCAGAAGCGGGGCCACCGGAGAGCTACACCTTC. The complete variable domain, with remaining parts taken from reference TRBV11-2 and TRBJ1-2, reads EAGVAQSPRYKIIEKRQSVAFWCNPISGHATLYWYQQILGQGPKLLIQFQNNGVVDDSQLPKDRFSAERLKGVDSTLKIQPAKLEDSAVYLCASSSEAGPPESYTFGSGTRLTVV.

A remark on this clonotype: A much more abundant neighbour one base away suggests this may be a read error. V gene TRBV4-2 combines with J gene TRBJ1-6, with 7 nucleotides matching TRBD1. The germline gives CDR1 LGHNA, CDR2 YNFKEQ. V trimming: 3 bases; J trimming: 4 bases; junction bases outside the gene matches: 3. The CDR3 contains 15 residues. This CDR3 reads CASSQTGQYNSPLHF. DNA of the CDR3: TGTGCCAGCAGCCAGACGGGACAGTATAATTCACCCCTCCACTTT.

The gene calls are TRBV20-1 and TRBJ1-6; a weak D match, TRBD1 (6 bases). The V end lost 3 bases, the J end lost 3 bases, and 12 bases lay between the germline ends. The CDR3 runs 15 residues. Germline V CDR1 and CDR2: DFQATT, SNEGSKA (reference sequence). Here the CDR3 DNA reads TGCAGTGCTAGGGTAACAGGGTACTATAATTCACCCCTCCACTTT. It is translated as CSARVTGYYNSPLHF.

This chain connects TRBV27 to TRBJ2-7; TRBD2 might be the D (5 bases). Trimming removed 3 bases at V and 2 bases at J, with 11 bases between. Germline V gives CDR1 MNHEY, CDR2 SMNVEV (reference sequence). CDR3 length: 14 amino acids. CDR3 nucleotide sequence: TGTGCCAGCAGTTTCGGAGGAGACCCCTACGAGCAGTACTTC. The encoded protein is CASSFGGDPYEQYF.

This chain connects TRBV27 to TRBJ2-3, with TRBD2 matching over 9 bases. The CDR3 length is 17 residues. Germline V CDR1 and CDR2: MNHEY, SMNVEV (reference sequence). J was trimmed by 3 bases and V by 4 bases; bases with no gene match: 11. Here the CDR3 DNA reads TGTGCCAGCAGTTCCCTCTTAGCGGGGGCGAGAACAGATACGCAGTATTTT. It codes for CASSSLLAGARTDTQYF.

Only a few counts were recorded for this clonotype. The gene calls are TRBV15 and TRBJ2-1; tentatively, D is TRBD1 (5 bases). Deletions cut 2 bases from V and 5 bases from J, with 10 bases between. The CDR3 has 14 residues. Germline CDR1 and CDR2: LNHNV and YYDKDF (reference sequence). The CDR3 bases are TGTGCCACCAGCAGACAAGTACAGGACAATGAGCAGTTCTTC. Residues: CATSRQVQDNEQFF. Full variable domain (missing parts from reference TRBV15 and TRBJ2-1): DAMVIQNPRYQVTQFGKPVTLSCSQTLNHNVMYWYQQKSSQAPKLLFHYYDKDFNNEADTPDNFQSRRPNTSFCFLDIRSPGLGDTAMYLCATSRQVQDNEQFFGPGTRLTVL.

The V and J genes are TRBV7-2 and TRBJ2-1, with 15 positions matching TRBD2. Per the germline V gene, CDR1 is SGHTA and CDR2 is FQGNSA. V shed 5 bases and J 15 bases; nucleotides not matched to a gene: 17. The CDR3 is 17 residues long. As DNA, the CDR3 is TGTGCCAGCAGCGTAGTCGACCGGACTAGCGGGGGGGCAGATTCGTTCTTC. Amino acid sequence: CASSVVDRTSGGADSFF.

V and J are TRBV7-8 and TRBJ2-5; D is ambiguous. V was shortened by 5 bases and J by 5 bases, with 12 bases between the two germline ends. Germline-derived CDR1 and CDR2 are SGHVS and FQNEAQ. The CDR3 loop spans 13 amino acids. The CDR3 DNA sequence: TGTGCCAGCAGCCTTTATTCTGAGGAGACCCAGTACTTC. It yields the protein CASSLYSEETQYF.

This clonotype was observed a few times. This chain uses TRBV24-1 with TRBJ2-5; TRBD1 agrees at 10 bases. The trim removed 4 bases at V and 4 bases at J, leaving 11 bases unmatched. Germline-derived CDR1 and CDR2 are KGHDR and SFDVKD. CDR3 length: 17 residues. The CDR3 region has the DNA TGTGCCACCAGTGAACAACGGACAGGGGGAGGTCGAGAGACCCAGTACTTC. Translation gives CATSEQRTGGGRETQYF.

In its sample, this clonotype was seen a few times. The rearrangement joins TRBV20-1 to TRBJ2-5; a possible D gene is TRBD1 (8 bases). Between the trimmed V and J ends, which lost 5 bases and 4 bases, there was a span of 23 bases. Germline CDR1 is DFQATT and CDR2 is SNEGSKA (reference sequence). The CDR3 extends over 16 amino acids. The DNA of the CDR3 is TGCAGTGCTGGGTCCCACTTACAGGGGGGGAGAGAGACCCAGTACTTC. Translating it yields CSAGSHLQGGRETQYF.

The V gene is TRBV5-1, the J gene TRBJ2-7; 11 bases agree with TRBD1. V was pared by 4 bases and J by 5 bases, with 8 bases of the junction left unmatched. Germline CDR1 is SGHRS and CDR2 is YFSETQ. The CDR3 has 15 amino acids. CDR3 residues: CASSTGQGAVHEQYF. CDR3 DNA sequence: TGCGCCAGCAGCACCGGACAGGGGGCGGTGCACGAGCAGTACTTC.

This clonotype has a count of ten or more. V and J are TRBV11-1 and TRBJ2-7; unclear D gene. The germline V and J ends were trimmed by 2 bases and 2 bases, with 10 bases remaining between them. In germline, CDR1 is SGHAT, CDR2 FQDESV (reference sequence). This CDR3 has 14 amino acids. Written as DNA, the CDR3 is TGTGCCAGCAGCTTATCCGATGGGCCCTACGAGCAGTACTTC. Translating gives CASSLSDGPYEQYF.

The chain recombines TRBV2 with TRBJ2-3; 7 bases are a match to TRBD1. V trimming: 4 bases; J trimming: 2 bases; junction bases outside the gene matches: 6. CDR1 and CDR2 (germline): SNHLY, FYNNEI. This CDR3 spans 15 amino acids. CDR3 region: CASSGRQGNTDTQYF. In nucleotides, the CDR3 is TGTGCCAGCAGTGGCCGACAGGGTAACACAGATACGCAGTATTTT.

The sample holds a few counts of this clonotype. The chain employs TRBV20-1 and TRBJ2-3; the D gene could be TRBD1 or TRBD2 (6 bases each). CDR1 is DFQATT and CDR2 is SNEGSKA in the germline V gene (reference sequence). The CDR3 has 15 residues. The V end lost 5 bases, the J end lost 2 bases, and 17 bases lay between the germline ends. CDR3 DNA sequence: TGCAGTGCTCGTCCGGGGGCGGGGAACACAGATACGCAGTATTTT. It codes for CSARPGAGNTDTQYF.

This clonotype was found a few times. The chain joins TRBV24-1 to TRBJ2-1, with 8 bases identical to TRBD2. V dropped 3 bases and J dropped 2; count of bases not matched to a gene: 5. Per germline, CDR1 KGHDR and CDR2 SFDVKD. This CDR3 has 16 residues. CDR3 nucleotides: TGTGCCACCAGTGATCGGTTTAGCGGGGCCTACAATGAGCAGTTCTTC. Translating gives CATSDRFSGAYNEQFF.

This clonotype was seen only a few times. This chain connects TRBV10-3 to TRBJ2-1; 10 nucleotides line up with TRBD2. This CDR3 is 15 amino acids long. J gave up 8 bases and V 4 bases, and 8 bases lay outside the gene matches. Germline CDR1 is ENHRY and CDR2 is SYGVKD. The CDR3 DNA follows: TGTGCCATCAGTGCTACTAGCGGGGAGTATGATGAGCAGTTCTTC. Translation: CAISATSGEYDEQFF.

Regarding this clonotype: The junction does not match germline at one end; this may be a read error. For the CDR3, the DNA is TGTGCCAACAGCGCCCGACAGGAGATGAATGAAAAACTGTTTTTT. Its translation: CANSARQEMNEKLFF. This chain connects TRBV9 to TRBJ1-4; maybe TRBD1 (6 bases). Looked up from germline, CDR1 is SGDLS and CDR2 is YYNGEE. The CDR3 extends over 15 amino acids.

This chain links TRBV4-1 with TRBJ2-1; 7 nucleotides align to TRBD2. The junction had 12 bases not matched to a gene; V was cut back by 2 bases and J by 5 bases. The CDR3 consists of 17 residues. The germline V gene encodes CDR1 MGHRA and CDR2 YSYEKL. CDR3 sequence: CASSQPKAGRNNNEQFF. CDR3 DNA: TGCGCCAGCAGCCAACCTAAAGCGGGGAGAAATAACAATGAGCAGTTCTTC.

The chain joins TRBV28 to TRBJ2-1, with TRBD1 matching 8 bases. CDR3 length: 16 residues. Germline CDR1 and CDR2: MDHEN and SYDVKM. V dropped 7 bases and J dropped 4; count of bases not matched to a gene: 12. CDR3 coding DNA: TGTGCCAGCAACCTCGGACAGGGCTTTTCGTACAATGAGCAGTTCTTC. Translated, it gives CASNLGQGFSYNEQFF.